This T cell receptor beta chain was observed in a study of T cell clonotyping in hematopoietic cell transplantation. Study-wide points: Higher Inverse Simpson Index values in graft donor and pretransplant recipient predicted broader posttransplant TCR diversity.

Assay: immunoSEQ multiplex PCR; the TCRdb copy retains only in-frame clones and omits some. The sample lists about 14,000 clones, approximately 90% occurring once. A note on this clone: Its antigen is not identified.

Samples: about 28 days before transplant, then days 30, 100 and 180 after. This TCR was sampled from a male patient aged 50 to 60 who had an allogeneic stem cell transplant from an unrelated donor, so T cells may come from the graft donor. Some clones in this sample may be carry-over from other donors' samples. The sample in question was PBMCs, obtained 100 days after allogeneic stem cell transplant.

CDR3 DNA sequence: TGTGCCACCAGCAGAGATTCGGCCGGGAACACTGAAGCTTTCTTT. As protein: CATSRDSAGNTEAFF. This sequence joins TRBV15 and TRBJ1-1; no firm D call. The CDR3 length is 15 residues. CDR1 is LNHNV, CDR2 YYDKDF, per germline (reference sequence). V was shortened by 0 bases and J by 1 base, with 9 bases between the two germline ends.